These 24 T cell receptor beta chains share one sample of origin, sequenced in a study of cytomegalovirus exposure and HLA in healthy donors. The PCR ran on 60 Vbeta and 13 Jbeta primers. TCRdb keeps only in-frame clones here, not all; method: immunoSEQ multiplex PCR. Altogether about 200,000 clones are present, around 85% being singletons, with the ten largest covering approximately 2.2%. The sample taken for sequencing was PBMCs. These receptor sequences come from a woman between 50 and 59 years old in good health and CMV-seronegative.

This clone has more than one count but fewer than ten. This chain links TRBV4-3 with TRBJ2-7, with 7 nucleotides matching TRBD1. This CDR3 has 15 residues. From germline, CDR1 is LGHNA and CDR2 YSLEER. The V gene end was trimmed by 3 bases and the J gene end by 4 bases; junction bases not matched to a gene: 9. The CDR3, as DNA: TGCGCCAGCAGCCAGTCGATAGGACAGGTATACGAGCAGTACTTC. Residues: CASSQSIGQVYEQYF.

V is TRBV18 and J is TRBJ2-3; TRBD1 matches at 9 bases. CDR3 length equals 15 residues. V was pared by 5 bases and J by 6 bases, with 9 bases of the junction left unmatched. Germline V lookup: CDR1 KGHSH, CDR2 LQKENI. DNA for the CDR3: TGTGCCAGCTCAGAGTTAACAGGGGGCGATGATACGCAGTATTTT. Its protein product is CASSELTGGDDTQYF.

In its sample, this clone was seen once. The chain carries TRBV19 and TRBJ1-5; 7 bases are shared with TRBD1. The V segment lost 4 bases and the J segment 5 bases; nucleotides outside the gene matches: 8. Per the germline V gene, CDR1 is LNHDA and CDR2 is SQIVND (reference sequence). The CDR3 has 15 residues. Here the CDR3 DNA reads TGTGCCAGTAGTAGGTCAGGGGGGCGAGATCAGCCCCAGCATTTT. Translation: CASSRSGGRDQPQHF.

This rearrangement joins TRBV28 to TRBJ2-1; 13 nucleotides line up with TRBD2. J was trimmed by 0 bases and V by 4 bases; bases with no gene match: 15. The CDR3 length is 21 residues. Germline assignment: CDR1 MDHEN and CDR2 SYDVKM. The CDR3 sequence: CASSSYELAGGARNSYNEQFF. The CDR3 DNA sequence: TGTGCCAGCAGTTCATACGAACTAGCGGGAGGGGCACGTAACTCCTACAATGAGCAGTTCTTC.

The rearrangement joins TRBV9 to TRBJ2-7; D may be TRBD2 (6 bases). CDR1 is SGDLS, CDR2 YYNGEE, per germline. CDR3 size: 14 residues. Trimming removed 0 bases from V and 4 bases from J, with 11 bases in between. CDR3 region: CASSVEAGRYEQYF. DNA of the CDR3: TGTGCCAGCAGCGTAGAGGCGGGACGGTACGAGCAGTACTTC. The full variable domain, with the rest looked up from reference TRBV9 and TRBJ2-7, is DSGVTQTPKHLITATGQRVTLRCSPRSGDLSVYWYQQSLDQGLQFLIQYYNGEERAKGNILERFSAQQFPDLHSELNLSSLELGDSALYFCASSVEAGRYEQYFGPGTRLTVT.

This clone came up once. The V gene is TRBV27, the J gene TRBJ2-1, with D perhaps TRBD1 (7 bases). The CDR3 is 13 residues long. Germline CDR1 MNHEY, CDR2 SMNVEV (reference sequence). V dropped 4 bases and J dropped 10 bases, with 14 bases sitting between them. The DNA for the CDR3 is TGTGCCAGCAGTTCTAACAGGGGAGGAGAGCAGTTCTTC. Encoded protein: CASSSNRGGEQFF.

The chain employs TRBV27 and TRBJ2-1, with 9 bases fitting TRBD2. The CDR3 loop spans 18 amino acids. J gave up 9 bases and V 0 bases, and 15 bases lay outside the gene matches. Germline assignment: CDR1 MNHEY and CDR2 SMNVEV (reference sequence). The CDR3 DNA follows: TGTGCCAGCAGTTTATCTGGCGGGAGGGCCGGCGTTGTACGTGAGCAGTTCTTC. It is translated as CASSLSGGRAGVVREQFF.

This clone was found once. CDR3 sequence: CASSYSGRARGTQYF. The CDR3 DNA sequence: TGTGCCAGCAGTTACTCCGGCAGGGCTAGGGGGACCCAGTACTTC. The J gene is TRBJ2-5, the V gene TRBV6-5, with D tentatively TRBD1 (5 bases). The CDR3 loop spans 15 amino acids. The V end lost 0 bases, the J end lost 7 bases, and 15 bases lay between the germline ends. CDR1 is MNHEY, CDR2 SVGAGI, per germline.

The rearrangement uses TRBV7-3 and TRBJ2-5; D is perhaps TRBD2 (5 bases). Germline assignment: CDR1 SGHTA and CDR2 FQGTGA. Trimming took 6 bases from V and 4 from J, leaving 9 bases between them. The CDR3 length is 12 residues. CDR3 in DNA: TGTGCCAGCAGTAAGGCGGGAGAGACCCAGTACTTC. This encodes CASSKAGETQYF.

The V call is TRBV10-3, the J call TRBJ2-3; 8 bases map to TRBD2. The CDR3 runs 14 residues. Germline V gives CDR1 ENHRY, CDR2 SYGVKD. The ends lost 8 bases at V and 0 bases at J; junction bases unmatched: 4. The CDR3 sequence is CAIRGGTSTDTQYF. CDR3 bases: TGTGCCATCCGGGGGGGAACTAGCACAGATACGCAGTATTTT.

CDR3 DNA sequence: TGCGCCAGCAGCCAAAACTGGGGACTAGCGGGAGTCTATGAGCAGTTCTTC. Encoded protein: CASSQNWGLAGVYEQFF. V gene TRBV4-1 combines with J gene TRBJ2-1, with 14 positions matching TRBD2. V lost 2 bases to trimming and J lost 8 bases; unmatched junction nucleotides: 8. Germline V lookup: CDR1 MGHRA, CDR2 YSYEKL. This CDR3 comprises 17 residues.

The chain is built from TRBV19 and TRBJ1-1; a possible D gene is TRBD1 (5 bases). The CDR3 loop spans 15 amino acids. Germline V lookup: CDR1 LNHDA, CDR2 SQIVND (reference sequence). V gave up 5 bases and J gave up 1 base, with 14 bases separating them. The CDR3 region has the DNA TGTGCCAGTAGTGGAAGGACATCGAAGAACACTGAAGCTTTCTTT. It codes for CASSGRTSKNTEAFF.

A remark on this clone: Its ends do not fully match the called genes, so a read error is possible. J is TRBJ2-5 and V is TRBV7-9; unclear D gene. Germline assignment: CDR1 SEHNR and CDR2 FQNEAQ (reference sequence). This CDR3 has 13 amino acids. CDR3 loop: CSSSLGRSETQYF. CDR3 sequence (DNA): TGTTCCAGCAGCTTAGGCAGGTCGGAGACCCAGTACTTC.

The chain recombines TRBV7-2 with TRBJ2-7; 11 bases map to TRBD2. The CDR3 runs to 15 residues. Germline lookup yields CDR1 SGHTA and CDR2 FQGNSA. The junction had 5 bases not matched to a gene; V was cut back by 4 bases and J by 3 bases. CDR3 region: CASSSSGTSGYEQYF. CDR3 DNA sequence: TGTGCCAGCAGCTCGTCGGGGACTAGCGGCTACGAGCAGTACTTC.

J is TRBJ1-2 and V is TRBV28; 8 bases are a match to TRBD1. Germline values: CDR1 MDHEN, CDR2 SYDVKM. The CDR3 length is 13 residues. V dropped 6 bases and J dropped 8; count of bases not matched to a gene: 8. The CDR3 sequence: CASSLGTGRGYTF. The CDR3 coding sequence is TGTGCCAGCAGCCTTGGGACAGGCAGAGGCTACACCTTC.

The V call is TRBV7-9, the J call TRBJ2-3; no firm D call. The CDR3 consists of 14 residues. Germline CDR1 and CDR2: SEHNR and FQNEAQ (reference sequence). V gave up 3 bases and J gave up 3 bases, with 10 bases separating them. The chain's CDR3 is CASSLSGRTDTQYF. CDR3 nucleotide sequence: TGTGCCAGCAGCTTGTCAGGAAGGACAGATACGCAGTATTTT. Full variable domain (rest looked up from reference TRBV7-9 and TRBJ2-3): DTGVSQNPRHKITKRGQNVTFRCDPISEHNRLYWYRQTLGQGPEFLTYFQNEAQLEKSRLLSDRFSAERPKGSFSTLEIQRTEQGDSAMYLCASSLSGRTDTQYFGPGTRLTVL.

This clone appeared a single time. The CDR3 is CASSQEWRRGSYGYTF. The CDR3, as DNA: TGTGCCAGCAGCCAAGAGTGGCGGAGGGGAAGCTATGGCTACACCTTC. This chain uses TRBV4-2 with TRBJ1-2, with D maybe TRBD1 (5 bases). The ends were cut back, 0 bases at V and 4 bases at J, with 15 bases in the middle. The CDR3 totals 16 residues. Germline CDR1 and CDR2: LGHNA and YNFKEQ.

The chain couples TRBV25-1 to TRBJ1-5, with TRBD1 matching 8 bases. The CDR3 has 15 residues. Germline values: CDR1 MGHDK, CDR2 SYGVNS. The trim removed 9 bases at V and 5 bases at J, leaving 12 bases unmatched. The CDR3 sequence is CARRYGQGNDQPQHF. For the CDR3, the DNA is TGTGCCAGGAGATACGGACAGGGTAATGATCAGCCCCAGCATTTT.

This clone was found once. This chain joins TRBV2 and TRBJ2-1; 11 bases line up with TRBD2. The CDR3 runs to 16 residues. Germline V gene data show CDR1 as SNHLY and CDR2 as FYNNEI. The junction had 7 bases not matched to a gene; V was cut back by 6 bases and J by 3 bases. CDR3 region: CASSRRGTSGYNEQFF. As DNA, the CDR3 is TGTGCCAGCAGCCGAAGGGGGACTAGCGGCTACAATGAGCAGTTCTTC.

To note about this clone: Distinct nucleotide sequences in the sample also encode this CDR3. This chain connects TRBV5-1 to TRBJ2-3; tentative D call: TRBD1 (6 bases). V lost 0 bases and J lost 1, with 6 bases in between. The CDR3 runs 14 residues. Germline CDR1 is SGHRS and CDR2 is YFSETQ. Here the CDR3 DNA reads TGCGCCAGCAGCTTGGCAGGGGGCACAGATACGCAGTATTTT. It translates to CASSLAGGTDTQYF. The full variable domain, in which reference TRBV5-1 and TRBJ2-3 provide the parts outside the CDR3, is KAGVTQTPRYLIKTRGQQVTLSCSPISGHRSVSWYQQTPGQGLQFLFEYFSETQRNKGNFPGRFSGRQFSNSRSEMNVSTLELGDSALYLCASSLAGGTDTQYFGPGTRLTVL.

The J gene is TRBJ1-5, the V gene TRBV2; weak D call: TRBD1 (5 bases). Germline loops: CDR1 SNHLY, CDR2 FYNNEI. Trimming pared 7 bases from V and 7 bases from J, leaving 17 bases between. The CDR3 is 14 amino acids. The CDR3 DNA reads TGTGCCAGCAATGCCGACAGTACAAGCCAGCCCCAGCATTTT. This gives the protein CASNADSTSQPQHF.

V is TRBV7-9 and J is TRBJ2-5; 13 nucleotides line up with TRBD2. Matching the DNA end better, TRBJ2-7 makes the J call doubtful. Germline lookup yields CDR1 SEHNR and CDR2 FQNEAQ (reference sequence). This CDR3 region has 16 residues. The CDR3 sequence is CASSPVGLAGAYEQYF. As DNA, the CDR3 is TGTGCCAGCAGCCCCGTCGGACTAGCGGGAGCCTACGAGCAGTACTTC.

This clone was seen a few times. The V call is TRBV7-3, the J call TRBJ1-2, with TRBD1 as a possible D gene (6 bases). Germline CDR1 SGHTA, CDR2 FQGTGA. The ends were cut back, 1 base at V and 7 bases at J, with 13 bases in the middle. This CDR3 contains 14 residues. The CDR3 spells CASSLMAGEGGYTF. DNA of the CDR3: TGTGCCAGCAGCTTAATGGCAGGGGAGGGTGGCTACACCTTC.

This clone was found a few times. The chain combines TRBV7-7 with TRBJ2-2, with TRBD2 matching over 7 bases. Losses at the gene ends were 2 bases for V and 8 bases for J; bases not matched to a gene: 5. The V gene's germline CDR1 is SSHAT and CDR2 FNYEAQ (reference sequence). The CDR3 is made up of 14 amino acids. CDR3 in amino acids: CASSLSGTTGELFF. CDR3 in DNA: TGTGCCAGCAGCTTAAGCGGGACTACTGGGGAGCTGTTTTTT.